The clone carrying this TCR beta chain came up many times. This beta chain slipped into a library made for alpha chains as a stray read, so its size is not meaningful. Time point in this sample: sample taken at primary tumor resection. Whole RNA obtained from tumor, nontumor lung or frozen PBMC underwent sequencing without sorting. The sample is drawn from a study of spatial heterogeneity in lung cancer. V lost 1 base, J lost 7 bases, and 12 bases stayed unmatched. The CDR3 length is 16 residues. Germline values: CDR1 SGHTA, CDR2 FQGNSA. One entry per CDR3 protein, called by TCRdb with MiXCR from the 5' RACE reads. This table holds around 9,700 distinct CDR3 sequences, roughly 6.3% found once.

This sequence joins TRBV7-2 and TRBJ2-5; the match to TRBD2 covers 7 bases. The specimen was PBMCs, collected at surgery. This TCR derives from a male donor with early-stage non-small cell lung cancer. The CDR3 region has the DNA TGTGCCAGCAGCTTAGTAGTGGGGGGGACTCAACCGACCCAGTACTTC. Translation gives CASSLVVGGTQPTQYF.